The T cell receptor beta chain described here comes from a study of spatial heterogeneity in lung cancer. This clonotype was counted many times. Its antigen is unknown. TCRdb reanalysed the 5' RACE reads using MiXCR and keeps one entry per CDR3 protein. Counted here are about 44,000 distinct CDR3 sequences, roughly 13% occurring once; the ten biggest clones make up 50% to 70%. Germline CDR1 SNHLY, CDR2 FYNNEI. The CDR3 has 10 residues. V was trimmed by 8 bases and J by 8 bases, leaving 6 bases between them. Study-level results: Resection blood, more than follow-up blood, showed ubiquitous expanded tumor TCRs.

The time point: sample taken at primary tumor resection. 55 to 80 TRACERx patients with early, untreated non-small cell lung cancer donated samples. Sample: PBMCs, taken at surgery. The clonotype was recovered from a male donor with early-stage non-small cell lung cancer. The rearrangement links TRBV2 to TRBJ1-4; possible D gene TRBD1, 6 bases. The CDR3: CASGGEKLFF. The CDR3 coding sequence is TGTGCCAGCGGGGGCGAAAAACTGTTTTTT.